Following are 25 T cell receptor beta chains from one sample sequenced in a study of T-cell memory formation after mild COVID-19. TCRdb passed the 5' RACE reads through MiXCR, listing each CDR3 protein once. The sample includes approximately 450,000 distinct CDR3 sequences, roughly 20% seen only once; the top ten take roughly 12%. The sequenced material came from PBMCs or a T cell subset sorted from them (not recorded which). Source of these receptors: an adult woman who had mild COVID-19 (a few samples of this study predate the infection). Cell type and time point are not known.

The sample holds a few counts of this clonotype. V is TRBV29-1 and J is TRBJ1-2, with 7 bases lining up with TRBD1. The CDR3 length is 12 residues. The germline V gene has CDR1 SQVTM and CDR2 ANQGSEA. The V gene end was trimmed by 7 bases and the J gene end by 8 bases; junction bases not matched to a gene: 10. In nucleotides, the CDR3 is TGCAGCGGTGGGACAGCTATGTCGGGCTACACCTTC. This codes for CSGGTAMSGYTF.

This clonotype has at least ten counts. In DNA form, the CDR3 reads TGTGCCAGCAGATTAGAGAACACTGAAGCTTTCTTT. Amino acid sequence: CASRLENTEAFF. The J gene is TRBJ1-1, the V gene TRBV6-5; D is unresolved. Trimming stripped 6 bases from V and 1 base from J, with 6 bases between. Germline V CDR1 and CDR2: MNHEY, SVGAGI. CDR3 size: 12 residues.

The chain has TRBV18 and TRBJ2-2; D unclear. Between the trimmed V and J ends, which lost 0 bases and 4 bases, there was a span of 6 bases. The germline CDR1 and CDR2 sequences are KGHSH and LQKENI. The CDR3 totals 14 residues. CDR3 coding DNA: TGTGCCAGCTCACCACCCGGCAGCACCGGGGAGCTGTTTTTT. Translation gives CASSPPGSTGELFF.

This clonotype was picked up a small number of times. The CDR3 reads CSVVGSSYNEQFF. Here the CDR3 DNA reads TGCAGCGTTGTCGGGAGCTCCTACAATGAGCAGTTCTTC. The J gene is TRBJ2-1, the V gene TRBV29-1, with D maybe TRBD2 (6 bases). V was shortened by 4 bases and J by 0 bases, with 7 bases between the two germline ends. CDR1 is SQVTM and CDR2 is ANQGSEA in the germline V gene. CDR3 length: 13 amino acids.

J is TRBJ2-2 and V is TRBV12-3 or TRBV12-4; D is ambiguous. CDR3 length equals 13 residues. Trimming left V 2 bases short and J 8 bases short, with 9 bases between. CDR3 in amino acids: CASSLNIQGELFF. The DNA of the CDR3 is TGTGCCAGCAGTTTAAATATTCAGGGGGAGCTGTTTTTT.

There are a few counts of this clonotype. The chain combines TRBV15 with TRBJ1-4; unclear D gene. The CDR3 totals 12 residues. The ends were cut back, 8 bases at V and 6 bases at J, with 10 bases in the middle. Germline CDR1 is LNHNV and CDR2 is YYDKDF (reference sequence). The CDR3 DNA follows: TGTGCCACCGGGAAGGGAGATGAAAAACTGTTTTTT. Translating it yields CATGKGDEKLFF.

The rearrangement links TRBV20-1 to TRBJ2-7; the D gene is possibly TRBD1 (6 bases). There are 14 residues in the CDR3. V shed 5 bases and J shed 3 bases, with 17 bases lying between them. CDR1 is DFQATT, CDR2 SNEGSKA, per germline (reference sequence). The CDR3 region has the DNA TGCAGTGCTGCAGGGGTGCATCTAGGCTACGAGCAGTACTTC. It specifies CSAAGVHLGYEQYF.

The sample holds a few counts of this clonotype. The V gene is TRBV3-1, the J gene TRBJ1-1; 8 bases line up with TRBD1. This CDR3 comprises 18 residues. With V trimmed by 6 bases and J by 1 base, 16 bases remained unmatched. Germline CDR1 LGHDT, CDR2 YNNKEL (reference sequence). CDR3 coding DNA: TGTGCCAGCAGAGACCCACCGCAGGGGGCGCGAGGGAACACTGAAGCTTTCTTT. Translating gives CASRDPPQGARGNTEAFF.

This clonotype was recorded a few times. The chain combines TRBV9 with TRBJ2-1; D is perhaps TRBD2 (6 bases). Trimming cost V 3 bases and J 3 bases, with 16 bases left between them. The germline V gene has CDR1 SGDLS and CDR2 YYNGEE. The CDR3 covers 16 residues. CDR3 DNA sequence: TGTGCCAGCAGCGCCCCGGGACTCCTTAACTACAATGAGCAGTTCTTC. It is translated as CASSAPGLLNYNEQFF. Drawing the rest from reference TRBV9 and TRBJ2-1, the complete variable domain is DSGVTQTPKHLITATGQRVTLRCSPRSGDLSVYWYQQSLDQGLQFLIQYYNGEERAKGNILERFSAQQFPDLHSELNLSSLELGDSALYFCASSAPGLLNYNEQFFGPGTRLTVL.

This clonotype occurred a few times. The V gene is TRBV11-2, the J gene TRBJ2-7; 9 bases map to TRBD1. This CDR3 is built from 14 residues. Germline CDR1 and CDR2: SGHAT and FQNNGV. Trimming removed 5 bases from V and 6 bases from J; junction bases left unmatched: 8. The CDR3 loop is CASSPGTGKGEQYF. The CDR3 nucleotides are TGTGCCAGCAGCCCAGGGACAGGGAAGGGCGAGCAGTACTTC.

This chain links TRBV6-5 with TRBJ2-1; 8 nucleotides align to TRBD2. Germline V gives CDR1 MNHEY, CDR2 SVGAGI. CDR3 length: 15 amino acids. Trimming removed 7 bases from V and 4 bases from J; junction bases left unmatched: 9. CDR3 sequence (DNA): TGTGCCAGCACGCCACTAGCGGATACTTACAATGAGCAGTTCTTC. Its protein product is CASTPLADTYNEQFF.

There are a few counts of this clonotype. The chain combines TRBV24-1 with TRBJ1-1; 12 bases align to TRBD1. The CDR3 spans 11 residues. The germline CDR1 and CDR2 sequences are KGHDR and SFDVKD. With V trimmed by 11 bases and J by 8 bases, 2 bases remained unmatched. The CDR3 protein is CASGTGGEAFF. Here the CDR3 DNA reads TGTGCCAGCGGGACAGGGGGCGAAGCTTTCTTT.

Ten or more counts support this clonotype. The V and J genes are TRBV7-3 and TRBJ2-2; D not certain. The CDR3 is made up of 14 amino acids. CDR1 and CDR2 from the germline V gene are SGHTA and FQGTGA. Trimming took off 0 bases at V and 3 bases at J, with 5 bases between the two ends. CDR3 nucleotide sequence: TGTGCCAGCAGCTTAACTCGTGACACCGGGGAGCTGTTTTTT. Translation: CASSLTRDTGELFF.

This clonotype was found a few times. The V gene is TRBV3-1, the J gene TRBJ1-1; TRBD1 aligns across 7 bases. CDR1 and CDR2 (germline): LGHDT, YNNKEL (reference sequence). The trim removed 4 bases at V and 1 base at J, leaving 12 bases unmatched. The CDR3 consists of 17 residues. The CDR3 nucleotides are TGTGCCAGCAGCCCCTTCGGTAGGGGGCTGTCGAACACTGAAGCTTTCTTT. It specifies CASSPFGRGLSNTEAFF.

Only a few counts were recorded for this clonotype. The gene calls are TRBV4-2 and TRBJ2-3; D uncertain. Germline CDR1 and CDR2: LGHNA and YNFKEQ. This CDR3 has 14 amino acids. Between the trimmed V and J ends, which lost 0 bases and 0 bases, there was a span of 4 bases. The DNA of the CDR3 is TGTGCCAGCAGCCAAGAGTCTAGCACAGATACGCAGTATTTT. Protein sequence: CASSQESSTDTQYF.

The chain joins TRBV18 to TRBJ2-7; D is uncertain. This CDR3 has 13 residues. V shed 0 bases and J shed 8 bases, with 11 bases lying between them. CDR1 and CDR2 (germline): KGHSH, LQKENI. The CDR3 sequence is CASSPPTAIQQYF. The DNA for the CDR3 is TGTGCCAGCTCACCACCGACGGCCATCCAGCAGTACTTC.

This clonotype was recorded a few times. The chain has TRBV24-1 and TRBJ2-1, with D tentatively TRBD2 (6 bases). From germline, CDR1 is KGHDR and CDR2 SFDVKD. This CDR3 is built from 17 residues. Trimming cost V 1 base and J 7 bases, with 19 bases left between them. CDR3 region: CATSDFGLGGFENEQFF. CDR3 bases: TGTGCCACCAGTGATTTTGGACTCGGAGGGTTTGAGAATGAGCAGTTCTTC.

This clonotype was detected only a few times. The rearrangement uses TRBV3-1 and TRBJ1-1; TRBD1 is a possible D gene (5 bases). This CDR3 region has 14 residues. Germline CDR1 and CDR2: LGHDT and YNNKEL (reference sequence). The ends were cut back, 11 bases at V and 2 bases at J, with 18 bases in the middle. The chain's CDR3 is CAAGAEAPNTEAFF. The CDR3 region has the DNA TGTGCCGCCGGGGCAGAGGCACCCAACACTGAAGCTTTCTTT. Using reference TRBV3-1 and TRBJ1-1 for the parts outside the CDR3, the full variable domain is DTAVSQTPKYLVTQMGNDKSIKCEQNLGHDTMYWYKQDSKKFLKIMFSYNNKELIINETVPNRFSPKSPDKAHLNLHINSLELGDSAVYFCAAGAEAPNTEAFFGQGTRLTVV.

This sequence joins TRBV2 and TRBJ2-3, with 9 bases fitting TRBD2. Germline values: CDR1 SNHLY, CDR2 FYNNEI. The CDR3 consists of 18 residues. The J segment lost 3 bases and the V segment lost 1 base, leaving 11 bases of the junction unmatched. The CDR3 sequence: CASSEVSGLAGATDTQYF. The DNA for the CDR3 is TGTGCCAGCAGTGAAGTATCGGGGTTAGCGGGAGCGACAGATACGCAGTATTTT.

This clonotype was observed a few times. The rearrangement joins TRBV6-2 or TRBV6-3 to TRBJ1-5, with D possibly TRBD1 on 5 matching bases. V was pared by 4 bases and J by 2 bases, with 9 bases between. This CDR3 has 14 amino acids. From germline, CDR1 is MNHEY and CDR2 SVGEGT. CDR3 in amino acids: CASSSIGGNQPQHF. The CDR3 DNA sequence: TGTGCCAGCAGTTCCATAGGGGGCAATCAGCCCCAGCATTTT.

This clonotype was counted ten times or more. The gene calls are TRBV5-1 and TRBJ2-3; D gene uncertain. This CDR3 comprises 14 residues. Trimming stripped 5 bases from V and 3 bases from J, with 13 bases between. Germline-derived CDR1 and CDR2 are SGHRS and YFSETQ. The CDR3 here is CASRFGGGTDTQYF. The CDR3 DNA reads TGCGCCAGCAGATTCGGCGGTGGGACAGATACGCAGTATTTT.

This clonotype appeared a few times. V gene TRBV4-1 combines with J gene TRBJ2-7, with D maybe TRBD2 (6 bases). The germline gives CDR1 MGHRA, CDR2 YSYEKL. V lost 1 base and J 3 bases, leaving 19 bases between the germline ends. The CDR3 has 17 residues. CDR3: CASSQGRGGGIGYEQYF. CDR3 DNA sequence: TGCGCCAGCAGCCAAGGTCGGGGTGGGGGGATTGGCTACGAGCAGTACTTC.

This clonotype has a count of ten or more. The chain links TRBV12-3 or TRBV12-4 to TRBJ2-3; 8 positions agree with TRBD2. With V trimmed by 2 bases and J by 4 bases, 2 bases remained unmatched. This CDR3 is built from 14 residues. The CDR3 loop is CASSLRGLADTQYF. The CDR3 DNA is TGTGCCAGCAGTTTAAGGGGACTAGCAGATACGCAGTATTTT.

This chain uses TRBV25-1 with TRBJ1-2; no clear D gene. Germline V lookup: CDR1 MGHDK, CDR2 SYGVNS. V was pared by 2 bases and J by 2 bases, with 6 bases between. The CDR3 covers 13 residues. Written as DNA, the CDR3 is TGTGCCAGCAGTGAAGTGGTAAACTATGGCTACACCTTC. Amino acids: CASSEVVNYGYTF.

V gene TRBV15 combines with J gene TRBJ1-2, with unresolved D. CDR1 and CDR2 (germline): LNHNV, YYDKDF (reference sequence). This CDR3 spans 16 amino acids. Trimming took off 1 base at V and 5 bases at J, with 17 bases between the two ends. CDR3 loop: CATSRVFRVGRYGYTF. The CDR3 DNA follows: TGTGCCACCAGCAGAGTCTTTCGGGTGGGGAGGTATGGCTACACCTTC.